The clone carrying this TCR beta chain was observed a single time. The data originate from a study of blood T cell repertoires in COVID-19. Across the study: Acute and convalescent COVID-19 specimens originated in the United States, Italy and Spain. The analysed material was cDNA or gDNA that came from T cells, B-cell-depleted T cells, or PBMCs.

As processed by the authors: Counts of nucleated cells, estimated from reference gene primer amplification, were obtained. Measured with immunoSEQ multiplex PCR; TCRdb has only the in-frame clones, and not every one. The V and J calls and clone size were taken over from that table, and D and trimming were inferred from the DNA. The repertoire holds more than 250,000 clones, 88% seen once, with about 0.7% in the top ten. CDR3 length: 13 amino acids. Germline V CDR1 and CDR2: LNHDA, SQIVND (reference sequence). V lost 3 bases and J 6 bases, leaving 11 bases between the germline ends. Specimen: peripheral blood. The clonotype originates from a human donor in a cohort sampled during active COVID-19. The chain joins TRBV19 to TRBJ1-2, with a possible D match to TRBD1 (5 bases). In DNA form, the CDR3 reads TGTGCCAGTAGTATGTCCAGGGAGGATGGCTACACCTTC. It translates to CASSMSREDGYTF.